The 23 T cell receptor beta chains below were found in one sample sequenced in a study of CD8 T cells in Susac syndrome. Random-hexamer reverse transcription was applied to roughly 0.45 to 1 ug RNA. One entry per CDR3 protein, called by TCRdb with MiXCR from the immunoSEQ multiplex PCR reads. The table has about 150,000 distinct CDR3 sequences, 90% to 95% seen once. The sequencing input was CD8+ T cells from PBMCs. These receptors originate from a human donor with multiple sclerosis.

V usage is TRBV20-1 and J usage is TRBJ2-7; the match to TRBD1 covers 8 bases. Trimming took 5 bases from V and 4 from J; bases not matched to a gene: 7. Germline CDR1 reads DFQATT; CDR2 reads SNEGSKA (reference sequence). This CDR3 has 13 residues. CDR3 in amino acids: CSAGRGLAYEQYF. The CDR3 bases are TGCAGTGCTGGCAGGGGGCTTGCTTACGAGCAGTACTTC.

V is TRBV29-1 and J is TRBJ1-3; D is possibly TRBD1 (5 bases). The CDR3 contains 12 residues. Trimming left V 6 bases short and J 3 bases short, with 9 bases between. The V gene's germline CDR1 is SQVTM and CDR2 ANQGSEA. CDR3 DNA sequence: TGCAGCGTGGGGGACGGTGGAAACACCATATATTTT. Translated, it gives CSVGDGGNTIYF.

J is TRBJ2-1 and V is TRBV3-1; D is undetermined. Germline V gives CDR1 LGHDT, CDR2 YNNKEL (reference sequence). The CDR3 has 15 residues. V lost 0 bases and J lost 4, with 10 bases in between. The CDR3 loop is CASSQEFLPYNEQFF. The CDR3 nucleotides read TGTGCCAGCAGCCAAGAATTCCTACCGTACAATGAGCAGTTCTTC.

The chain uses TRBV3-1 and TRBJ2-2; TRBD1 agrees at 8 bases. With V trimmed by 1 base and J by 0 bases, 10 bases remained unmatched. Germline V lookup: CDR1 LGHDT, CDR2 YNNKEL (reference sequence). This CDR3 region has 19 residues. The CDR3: CASSQVDVGQGANTGELFF. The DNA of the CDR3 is TGTGCCAGCAGCCAAGTTGATGTTGGACAGGGCGCGAACACCGGGGAGCTGTTTTTT.

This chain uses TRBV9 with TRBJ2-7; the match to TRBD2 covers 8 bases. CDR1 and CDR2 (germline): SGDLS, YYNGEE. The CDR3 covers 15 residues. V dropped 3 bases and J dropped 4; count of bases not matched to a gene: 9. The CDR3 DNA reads TGTGCCAGCAGCGGAAGGGCCGGGGGGGAATACGAGCAGTACTTC. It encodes CASSGRAGGEYEQYF.

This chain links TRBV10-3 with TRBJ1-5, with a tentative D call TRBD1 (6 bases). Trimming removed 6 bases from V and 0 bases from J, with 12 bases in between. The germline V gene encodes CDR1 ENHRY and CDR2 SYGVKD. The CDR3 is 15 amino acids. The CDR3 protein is CAIRETGDSNQPQHF. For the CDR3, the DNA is TGTGCCATCAGGGAGACAGGCGATAGCAATCAGCCCCAGCATTTT.

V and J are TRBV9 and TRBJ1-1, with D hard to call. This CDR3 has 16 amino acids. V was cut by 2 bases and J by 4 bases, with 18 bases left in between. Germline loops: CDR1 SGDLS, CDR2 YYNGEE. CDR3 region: CASSVSSGRGLTEAFF. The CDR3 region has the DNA TGTGCCAGCAGCGTTTCTTCCGGGCGAGGACTCACTGAAGCTTTCTTT.

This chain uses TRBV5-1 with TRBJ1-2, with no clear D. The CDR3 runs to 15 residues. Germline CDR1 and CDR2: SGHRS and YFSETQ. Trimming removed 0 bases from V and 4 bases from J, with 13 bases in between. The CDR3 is CASSLDSVRVYGYTF. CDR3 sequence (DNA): TGCGCCAGCAGCTTGGACAGCGTTCGAGTCTATGGCTACACCTTC.

CDR3 sequence (DNA): TGTGCCAGCAGCTTCGGCGAGGGGACCTTTTACGAGCAGTACTTC. It codes for CASSFGEGTFYEQYF. The chain couples TRBV7-9 to TRBJ2-7; D may be TRBD1 or TRBD2 (5 bases each). Trimming shortened V by 3 bases and J by 4 bases, and 16 bases separated the two germline ends. The CDR3 length is 15 residues. Germline V gene lookup returns CDR1 SEHNR and CDR2 FQNEAQ (reference sequence).

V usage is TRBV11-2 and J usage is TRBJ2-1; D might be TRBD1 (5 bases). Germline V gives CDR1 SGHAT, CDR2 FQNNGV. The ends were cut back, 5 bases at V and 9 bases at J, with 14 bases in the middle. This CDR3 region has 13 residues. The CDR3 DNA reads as TGTGCCAGCAGCCTAAGTCCCGACAGTGAGCAGTTCTTC. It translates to CASSLSPDSEQFF. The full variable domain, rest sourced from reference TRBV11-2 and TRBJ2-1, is EAGVAQSPRYKIIEKRQSVAFWCNPISGHATLYWYQQILGQGPKLLIQFQNNGVVDDSQLPKDRFSAERLKGVDSTLKIQPAKLEDSAVYLCASSLSPDSEQFFGPGTRLTVL.

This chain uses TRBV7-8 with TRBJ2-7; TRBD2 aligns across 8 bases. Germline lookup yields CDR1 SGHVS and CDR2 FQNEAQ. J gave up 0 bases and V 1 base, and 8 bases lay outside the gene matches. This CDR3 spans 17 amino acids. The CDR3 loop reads CASSLGSSGGSSYEQYF. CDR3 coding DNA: TGTGCCAGCAGCTTAGGCTCTTCGGGAGGGAGCTCCTACGAGCAGTACTTC. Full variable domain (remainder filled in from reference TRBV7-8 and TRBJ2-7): GAGVSQSPRYKVAKRGQDVALRCDPISGHVSLFWYQQALGQGPEFLTYFQNEAQLDKSGLPSDRFFAERPEGSVSTLKIQRTQQEDSAVYLCASSLGSSGGSSYEQYFGPGTRLTVT.

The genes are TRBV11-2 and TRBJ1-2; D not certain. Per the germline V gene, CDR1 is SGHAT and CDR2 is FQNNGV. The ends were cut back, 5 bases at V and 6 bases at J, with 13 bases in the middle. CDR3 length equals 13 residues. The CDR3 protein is CASSPQQPDGYTF. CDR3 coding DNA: TGTGCCAGCAGCCCCCAGCAACCGGATGGCTACACCTTC.

CDR3 DNA: TGCGCCAGCAGCGGGGTGGGGGCCCTTATTTCGAACACTGAAGCTTTCTTT. This sequence encodes CASSGVGALISNTEAFF. The chain links TRBV5-1 to TRBJ1-1, with D possibly matching TRBD1 (6 bases). Germline assignment: CDR1 SGHRS and CDR2 YFSETQ. The CDR3 has 17 residues. The V end was cut by 4 bases, the J end by 1 base, with 20 bases between.

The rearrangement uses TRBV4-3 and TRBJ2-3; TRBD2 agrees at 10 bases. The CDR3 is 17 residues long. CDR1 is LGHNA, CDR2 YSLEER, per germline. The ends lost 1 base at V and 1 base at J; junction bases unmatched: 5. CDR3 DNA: TGCGCCAGCAGCCAAGGTCCTAGCGGGAGCCGCACAGATACGCAGTATTTT. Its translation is CASSQGPSGSRTDTQYF.

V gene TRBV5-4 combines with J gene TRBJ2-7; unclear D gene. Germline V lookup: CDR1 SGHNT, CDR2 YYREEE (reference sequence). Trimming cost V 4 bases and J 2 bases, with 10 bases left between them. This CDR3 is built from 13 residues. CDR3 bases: TGTGCCAGCAGCGGGCGGCCAACCTACGAGCAGTACTTC. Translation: CASSGRPTYEQYF. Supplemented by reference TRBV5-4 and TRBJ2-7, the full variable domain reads ETGVTQSPTHLIKTRGQQVTLRCSSQSGHNTVSWYQQALGQGPQFIFQYYREEENGRGNFPPRFSGLQFPNYSSELNVNALELDDSALYLCASSGRPTYEQYFGPGTRLTVT.

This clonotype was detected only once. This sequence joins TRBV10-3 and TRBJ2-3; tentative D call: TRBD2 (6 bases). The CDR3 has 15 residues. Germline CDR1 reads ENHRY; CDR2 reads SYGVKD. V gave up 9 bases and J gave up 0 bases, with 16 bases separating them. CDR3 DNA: TGTGCCATGCCCGGGTCCGGGACTAGCACAGATACGCAGTATTTT. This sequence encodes CAMPGSGTSTDTQYF.

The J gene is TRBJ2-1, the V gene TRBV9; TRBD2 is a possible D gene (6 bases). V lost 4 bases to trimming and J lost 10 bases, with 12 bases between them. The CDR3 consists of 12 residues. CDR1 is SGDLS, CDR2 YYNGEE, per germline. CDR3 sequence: CASSPGGKEQFF. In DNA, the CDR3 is TGTGCCAGCAGCCCCGGGGGTAAGGAGCAGTTCTTC.

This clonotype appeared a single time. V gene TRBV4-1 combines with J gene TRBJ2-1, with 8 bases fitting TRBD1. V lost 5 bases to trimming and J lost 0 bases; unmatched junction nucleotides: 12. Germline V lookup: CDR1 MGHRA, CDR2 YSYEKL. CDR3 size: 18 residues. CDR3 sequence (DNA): TGCGCCAGCAGCTTCAGGGGGCAGGGCGGATACTCCTACAATGAGCAGTTCTTC. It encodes CASSFRGQGGYSYNEQFF.

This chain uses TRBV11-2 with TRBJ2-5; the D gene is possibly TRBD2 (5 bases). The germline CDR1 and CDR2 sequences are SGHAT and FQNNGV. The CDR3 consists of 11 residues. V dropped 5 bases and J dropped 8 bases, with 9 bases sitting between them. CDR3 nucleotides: TGTGCCAGCAGCCACACGGGAACCCAGTACTTC. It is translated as CASSHTGTQYF.

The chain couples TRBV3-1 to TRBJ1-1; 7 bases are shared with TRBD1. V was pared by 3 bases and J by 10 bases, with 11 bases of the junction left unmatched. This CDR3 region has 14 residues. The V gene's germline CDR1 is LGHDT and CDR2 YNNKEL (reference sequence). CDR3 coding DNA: TGTGCCAGCAGCCAGGACAGGTGGCCTACCGGAGCTTTCTTT. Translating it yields CASSQDRWPTGAFF. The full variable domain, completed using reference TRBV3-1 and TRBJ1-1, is DTAVSQTPKYLVTQMGNDKSIKCEQNLGHDTMYWYKQDSKKFLKIMFSYNNKELIINETVPNRFSPKSPDKAHLNLHINSLELGDSAVYFCASSQDRWPTGAFFGQGTRLTVV.

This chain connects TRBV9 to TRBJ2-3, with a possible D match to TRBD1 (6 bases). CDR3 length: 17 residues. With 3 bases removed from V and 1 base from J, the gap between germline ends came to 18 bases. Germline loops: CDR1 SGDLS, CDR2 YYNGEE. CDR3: CASSAPTGRKGTDTQYF. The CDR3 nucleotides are TGTGCCAGCAGCGCGCCAACAGGGAGAAAAGGCACAGATACGCAGTATTTT.

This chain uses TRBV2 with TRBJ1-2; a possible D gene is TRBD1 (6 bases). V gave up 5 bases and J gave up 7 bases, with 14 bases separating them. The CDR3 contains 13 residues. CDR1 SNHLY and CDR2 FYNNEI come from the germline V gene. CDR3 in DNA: TGTGCCAGCAGTTCTGGACAGATCGTTGGCTACACCTTC. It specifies CASSSGQIVGYTF.

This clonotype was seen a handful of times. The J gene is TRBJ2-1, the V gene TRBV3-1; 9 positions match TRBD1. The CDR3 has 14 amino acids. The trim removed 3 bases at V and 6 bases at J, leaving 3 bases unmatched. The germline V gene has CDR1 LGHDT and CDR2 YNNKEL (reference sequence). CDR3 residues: CASSQGQGGNEQFF. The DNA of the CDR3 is TGTGCCAGCAGCCAGGGACAGGGAGGCAATGAGCAGTTCTTC.